The source of this T cell receptor beta chain is a study of blood T cell repertoires in COVID-19. Study-level information: Cohort 3 donors were reported recovered after two negative PCRs, clearance, or symptom resolution.

Authors' analysis steps: Estimated nucleated cell counts came from reference gene primer amplification. This table comes from immunoSEQ multiplex PCR, and its TCRdb copy is limited to in-frame clones, with some not included. D and trimming come from the DNA, and the V and J calls and clone size come from that table. Of fewer than 250,000 clones listed, more than 75% are singletons. Participant age was roughly 18 to 90 years, and participants resided in fewer than 30 US areas. This CDR3 has 15 residues. From germline, CDR1 is SGHNT and CDR2 YYREEE (reference sequence). Trimming cost V 4 bases and J 3 bases; bases outside gene matches: 9.

This clonotype originated in a man aged 30 to 45 in a cohort exposed to, infected with or recovered from COVID-19 (not recorded which). V is TRBV5-4 and J is TRBJ1-2; TRBD1 matches at 7 bases. The material sequenced was PBMCs or T cells enriched from blood (not recorded which). CDR3 coding DNA: TGTGCCAGCAGCAGCGGTGGTCAGGGGGACTATGGCTACACCTTC. Its translation: CASSSGGQGDYGYTF. The full variable domain, completed using reference TRBV5-4 and TRBJ1-2, is ETGVTQSPTHLIKTRGQQVTLRCSSQSGHNTVSWYQQALGQGPQFIFQYYREEENGRGNFPPRFSGLQFPNYSSELNVNALELDDSALYLCASSSGGQGDYGYTFGSGTRLTVV.